This T cell receptor beta chain was obtained from a study of cytomegalovirus exposure and HLA in healthy donors (dated by TCRdb to 2016 to 2017). With regard to the full study: An earlier analysis of approximately 640 of the donors reported 250 to 350 Gb of sequence data and around 110 million unique TCR beta sequences from 150 million to 200 million T cells. Rather than using new phenotypic data, the later analysis identified candidate immune exposures from TCR beta sequences and from how often those sequences occurred across donors. Every repertoire in the discovery cohort had been generated on one and the same sequencing platform. An early release covering roughly 600 HLA-typed donors comprised approximately 290 gigabases of sequencing data and approximately 80 million unique TCR sequences. Alongside the repertoire data, information on donor age, sex, ethnicity and CMV serostatus was compiled. Of the approximately 400 genotyped donors, around 81% fell in the genetic ancestry cluster associated with self-reported Caucasian donors. Typing coverage differed by locus: A, B, C, DRB1 and DQB1 were typed in roughly 620-630 donors, DQA1 in about 510, DPA1 in 606, and DPB1 in 472. The T cell repertoires of roughly 660 subjects were profiled by immunosequencing and related to cytomegalovirus serostatus. The study aimed to test whether signatures of past pathogen exposure could be identified by cataloging public T cell receptors. In an earlier analysis of 587 of the donors, high-throughput TCR beta sequencing was used to judge whether each TCR beta V gene segment behaved as functional or pseudogenic. Besides the first cohort of approximately 670 subjects, a separate validation cohort made up of some 110 different subjects was used. A later genetic analysis used genome-wide SNP genotypes for 398 of the 666 donors, treating that subset as a discovery cohort. Among under 450 genotyped donors of the cohort, an average of approximately 240,000 unique TCR beta nucleotide sequences were sequenced per donor, roughly 20% of them non-productive. Four to six DR-DQ haplotypes were handled as single units for association and clustering, since linkage in the cohort was strong. To predict cytomegalovirus infection status, the study brought together high-throughput TCR immunosequencing, statistical association of individual TCRs with disease status, and machine learning. Class I and class II HLA loci were covered by the typing at four-digit resolution. A later analysis re-analyzed previously published TCR beta repertoires from hundreds of donors and added high-resolution HLA genotyping to study TCR occurrence patterns. Beyond this particular receptor, the publication reports: In an earlier analysis of several hundred of the donors, most TCR beta V segments were observed in productive rearrangements about 87% or about 30% of the time, broadly matching IMGT annotations. According to a later analysis, TCR association rates differed among HLA loci, with DRB1 alleles showing the most associated TCRs and HLA-C alleles showing the fewest. Most TCR sequences were seen in very few donors, while some public TCRs were found in many individuals. A total of 150 or so TCR beta chains were listed by the study as associated with cytomegalovirus. A later genetic analysis associated a missense DCLRE1C variant with V-gene and J-gene trimming of TCR beta chains, and an independent cohort replicated the association. Because some donors lacked HLA typing at each locus, the association tests relied only on the typed subset. When HLA alleles, especially DR and DQ, strongly co-occurred, attributing TCR associations to individual alleles was difficult. In vitro tests confirmed that a few of the cytomegalovirus-associated TCR beta chains recognize cytomegalovirus antigens. Compared with equally common non-associated chains, HLA-associated TCR beta chains in a later analysis were more clonally expanded and had lower generation probabilities. Some IMGT-functional V segments, including TRBV6-2 and TRBV6-3, could not be told apart with the 87-base-pair reads, so those segments were excluded. Only TCR beta chains were sequenced in this cohort, and the absence of alpha or paired-chain data limited detectable features. A cluster of highly shared sequence variants was judged likely to represent a technical artifact of the sequencing pipeline. Linkage disequilibrium might explain the correlated functional status among segregating V segments, but an unknown experimental factor could not be excluded. The classifier was reported to diagnose cytomegalovirus status with high specificity and sensitivity in both the original and validation cohorts. Roughly uniform sequencing depth across donors was assumed in presence/absence analyses, although this assumption may not hold. Over 15 rarely observed V segments, including chromosome 9 orphons, were excluded from the earlier analysis of approximately 600 of the donors because counts were too low. In a later analysis, some 18,000 TCR beta sequences were associated with specific HLA alleles at a false discovery rate of 0.05. According to a later analysis, most CMV-associated TCR beta chains appeared to be HLA-restricted, and the HLA associations seemed to be driven largely by CMV exposure. According to the authors, the approach could potentially be generalized to other disease states and immunological phenotypes. A later analysis reported that several top co-occurrence clusters appeared linked to parvovirus B19, influenza, CMV and Epstein-Barr virus. A further reported finding was that TCR beta sequences accurately predicted the HLA-A and HLA-B alleles for most subjects in the first cohort. The only immune exposure information available for the cohort was CMV serostatus. A later genetic analysis reported fewer N-insertions in productive TCRs among donors in an Asian-associated ancestry cluster than the approximately 700-donor mean.

Concerning this clone: Its antigen has not been determined. No much larger clone is present one base from it, and per-base qualities are unavailable.

The cohort was made up of around 720 healthy bone marrow donors. All cohort members were sampled while nominally healthy, although unrecorded immune exposures were likely present. The donor was CMV seropositive and belonged to the group of 250 to 300 seropositive cohort members. A peripheral blood sample was provided by each donor, and peripheral blood mononuclear cells were used for TCR beta sequencing. The Qiagen DNeasy Blood Extraction Kit was used to extract genomic DNA from the blood cell samples. Library construction relied on the immunoSEQ multiplex PCR assay. For the multiplex PCR, a mixture combining 60 forward primers for TCR Vbeta segments and 13 reverse primers for TCR Jbeta segments was used. A multiplex PCR assay on genomic DNA amplified the CDR3 region of rearranged TCR beta genes. On the Illumina HiSeq System, the amplified TCR beta libraries were sequenced as 87-base-pair reads. For the original study's pipeline: A later analysis counted about 76 million unique TCR beta chains across the 700 or so repertoires, and around 12 million of these chains were shared by at least two donors. Raw reads were error-corrected and collapsed into unique sequences with a nearest-neighbor algorithm that merged closely related sequences to remove PCR and sequencing errors. To assign V, D and J gene segments, CDR3 sequences were aligned to IMGT reference sequences. For a sequence to be retained, a match of at least six nucleotides was required to both a V gene segment and a J gene segment. A rearrangement counted as productive if the CDR3 had no stop codons and remained in frame with V and J, and every other rearrangement counted as non-productive. Following IMGT convention, CDR3 was defined as the stretch from the second conserved V-encoded cysteine up to the conserved J-encoded phenylalanine. The earlier analysis of 550 to 650 of the donors excluded any sequence lacking an unambiguous match to a single V gene segment. An earlier analysis of roughly 590 of the donors called V segments functional above 56.7% productive rearrangements and segregating when the between-donor standard deviation exceeded 5%. A statistical classification framework was built to diagnose cytomegalovirus status from the catalog of TCR beta chain sequences. V and J gene assignment, in a later analysis, came from comparing TCR nucleotide sequences with IMGT/GENE-DB human TR gene sequences. In a later analysis, CDR3 sequences and most-parsimonious VDJ recombination scenarios were assigned using the TCRdist pipeline. In a later analysis, each TCR beta chain was defined by its CDR3 amino acid sequence together with its V-gene family, and reads without a unique V-gene family were excluded. A later analysis removed 600 or so highly shared, low-generation-probability nucleotide sequences to deal with suspected cross-contamination and a sequencing artifact. In a later analysis, a clonal expansion index was calculated for each public chain from normalized within-repertoire ranks of inferred template counts. A later analysis computed generation probabilities with a VDJ recombination model fitted to out-of-frame rearrangements, and checked the results against IGoR. In a later analysis, hypergeometric tests were used to score TCR-TCR, TCR-HLA and TCR-CMV co-occurrence, with a repertoire-size bias correction applied to TCR pairs. To estimate false discovery rates, a later analysis permuted the HLA or CMV assignments 20 times. In a later analysis, co-occurring TCRs were grouped using DBSCAN, and TCRdist sequence similarity was added for clustering within HLA-allele-positive subsets. Co-occurrence clustering excluded repertoires with fewer than 30,000 or more than 120,000 public chains, plus five with anomalous nucleotide sharing. The immuneACCESS repertoire file appears here via TCRdb, limited to in-frame rearrangements. These files lack a portion of the clones; in checked studies, under half of the deficit traces to unresolved V genes, and the cause of the others is not known. V and J calls and clone size are copied from that table; D and trimming were computed from the DNA. A total of 120,000 or so clones appear in this sample, around 73% of them only once. The ten most abundant clones make up approximately 10% of the sample.

CDR1 is given as LGHNA and CDR2 as YNFKEQ, both from the germline V gene. From its cysteine to its phenylalanine, the CDR3 spans 15 amino acids. Just CDR3 DNA is preserved here, 45 bases in frame from base 1. The V end loses 1 base and the J end loses 2 bases, and a stretch of 12 bases separates them. Sequencing used PBMCs. Recombination connected TRBV4-2 to TRBJ2-7; the D gene is possibly TRBD1, with 6 bases matching. This TCR was recovered from a man aged 25-45 years in good health and CMV-seropositive. The CDR3 reads as follows: CASSQGDTLTYEQYF. The DNA is as follows: TGTGCCAGCAGCCAAGGGGACACCCTCACCTACGAGCAGTACTTC.